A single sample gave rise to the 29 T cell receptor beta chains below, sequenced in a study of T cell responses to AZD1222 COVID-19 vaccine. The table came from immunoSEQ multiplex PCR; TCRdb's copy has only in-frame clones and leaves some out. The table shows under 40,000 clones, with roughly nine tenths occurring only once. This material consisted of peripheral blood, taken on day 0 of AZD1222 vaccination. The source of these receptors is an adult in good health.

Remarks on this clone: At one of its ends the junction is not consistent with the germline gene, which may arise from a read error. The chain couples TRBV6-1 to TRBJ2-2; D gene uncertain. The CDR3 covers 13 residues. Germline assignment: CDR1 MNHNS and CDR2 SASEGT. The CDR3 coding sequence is TGTGCCAGCAGAGAAGACCTCCCCGGGGAGCTGTTTTTT. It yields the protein CASREDLPGELFF.

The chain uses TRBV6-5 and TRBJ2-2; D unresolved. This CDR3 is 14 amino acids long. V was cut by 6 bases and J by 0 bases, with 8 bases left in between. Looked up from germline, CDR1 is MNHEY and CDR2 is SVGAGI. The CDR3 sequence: CASRTGPNTGELFF. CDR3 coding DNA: TGTGCCAGCAGAACTGGGCCGAACACCGGGGAGCTGTTTTTT.

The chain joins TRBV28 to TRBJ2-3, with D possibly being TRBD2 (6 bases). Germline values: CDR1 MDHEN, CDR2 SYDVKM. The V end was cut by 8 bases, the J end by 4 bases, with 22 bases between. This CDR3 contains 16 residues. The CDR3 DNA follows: TGTGCCAGCGGGCTTGACTATGCGGGACCCGCAGATACGCAGTATTTT. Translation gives CASGLDYAGPADTQYF.

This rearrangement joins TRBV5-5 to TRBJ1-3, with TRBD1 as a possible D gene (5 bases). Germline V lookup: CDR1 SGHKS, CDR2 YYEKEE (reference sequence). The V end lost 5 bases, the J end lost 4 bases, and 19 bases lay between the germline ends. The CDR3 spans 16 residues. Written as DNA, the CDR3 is TGTGCCAGCAGGGGGCTTGTTTGGGAACTGGGAAACACCATATATTTT. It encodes CASRGLVWELGNTIYF.

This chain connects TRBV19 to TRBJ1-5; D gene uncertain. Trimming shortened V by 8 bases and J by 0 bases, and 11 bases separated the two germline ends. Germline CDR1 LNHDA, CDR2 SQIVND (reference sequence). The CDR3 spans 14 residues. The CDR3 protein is CASRTVNSNQPQHF. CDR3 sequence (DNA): TGTGCCAGTCGTACGGTAAATAGCAATCAGCCCCAGCATTTT.

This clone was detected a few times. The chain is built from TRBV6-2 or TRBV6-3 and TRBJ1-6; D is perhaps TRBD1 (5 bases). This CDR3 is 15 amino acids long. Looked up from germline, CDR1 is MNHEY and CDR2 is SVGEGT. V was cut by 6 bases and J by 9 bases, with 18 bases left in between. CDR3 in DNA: TGTGCCAGCAGCCCCCCCGGCTCCAGGGTTTCACCCCTCCACTTT. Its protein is CASSPPGSRVSPLHF.

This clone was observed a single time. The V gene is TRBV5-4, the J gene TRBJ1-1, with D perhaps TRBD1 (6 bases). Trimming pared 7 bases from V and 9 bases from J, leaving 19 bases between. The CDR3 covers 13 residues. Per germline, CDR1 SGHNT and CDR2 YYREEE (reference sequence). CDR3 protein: CASANREGRQAFF. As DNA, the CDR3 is TGTGCCAGCGCTAACAGGGAGGGGAGGCAAGCTTTCTTT.

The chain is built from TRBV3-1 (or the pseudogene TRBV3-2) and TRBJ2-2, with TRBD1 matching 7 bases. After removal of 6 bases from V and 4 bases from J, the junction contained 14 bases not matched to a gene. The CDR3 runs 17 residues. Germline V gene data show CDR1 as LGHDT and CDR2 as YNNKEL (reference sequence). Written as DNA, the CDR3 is TGTGCCAGCAGTCAGTCCCGTTTAGGGGGCAGCACCGGGGAGCTGTTTTTT. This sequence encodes CASSQSRLGGSTGELFF.

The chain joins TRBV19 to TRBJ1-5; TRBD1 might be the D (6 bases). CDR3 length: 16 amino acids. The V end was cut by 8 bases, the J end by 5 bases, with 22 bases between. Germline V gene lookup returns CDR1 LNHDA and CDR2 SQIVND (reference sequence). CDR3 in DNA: TGTGCCAGTCAAGATCAGGGGTTTAGGTCCCATCAGCCCCAGCATTTT. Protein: CASQDQGFRSHQPQHF. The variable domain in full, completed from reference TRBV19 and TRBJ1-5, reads DGGITQSPKYLFRKEGQNVTLSCEQNLNHDAMYWYRQDPGQGLRLIYYSQIVNDFQKGDIAEGYSVSREKKESFPLTVTSAQKNPTAFYLCASQDQGFRSHQPQHFGDGTRLSIL.

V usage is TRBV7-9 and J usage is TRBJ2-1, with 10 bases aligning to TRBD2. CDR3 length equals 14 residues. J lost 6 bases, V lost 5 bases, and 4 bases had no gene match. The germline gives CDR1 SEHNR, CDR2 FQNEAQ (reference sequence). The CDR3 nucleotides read TGTGCCAGCAGCGAGCGGGGGGGCTCCAATGAGCAGTTCTTC. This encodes CASSERGGSNEQFF. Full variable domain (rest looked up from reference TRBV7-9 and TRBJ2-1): DTGVSQNPRHKITKRGQNVTFRCDPISEHNRLYWYRQTLGQGPEFLTYFQNEAQLEKSRLLSDRFSAERPKGSFSTLEIQRTEQGDSAMYLCASSERGGSNEQFFGPGTRLTVL.

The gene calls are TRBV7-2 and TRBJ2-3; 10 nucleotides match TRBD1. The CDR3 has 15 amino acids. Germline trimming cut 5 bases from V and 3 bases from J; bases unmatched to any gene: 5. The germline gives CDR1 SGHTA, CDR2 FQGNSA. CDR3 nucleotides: TGTGCCAGCAGCCAAGGGACAGGGGAAACAGATACGCAGTATTTT. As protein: CASSQGTGETDTQYF.

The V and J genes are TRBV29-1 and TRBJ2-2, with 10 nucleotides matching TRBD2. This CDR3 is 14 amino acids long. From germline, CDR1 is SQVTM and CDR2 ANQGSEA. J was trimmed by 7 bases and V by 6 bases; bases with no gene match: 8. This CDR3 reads CSVAAGGRSGELFF. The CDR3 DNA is TGCAGCGTGGCAGCGGGAGGGCGAAGCGGGGAGCTGTTTTTT.

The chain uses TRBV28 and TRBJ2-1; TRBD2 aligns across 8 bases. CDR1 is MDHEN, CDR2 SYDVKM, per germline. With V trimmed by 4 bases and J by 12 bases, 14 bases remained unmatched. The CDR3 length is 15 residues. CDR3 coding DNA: TGTGCCAGCAGTTCCCGGGGTAGCGGGACCGGGCGGCAGTTCTTC. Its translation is CASSSRGSGTGRQFF.

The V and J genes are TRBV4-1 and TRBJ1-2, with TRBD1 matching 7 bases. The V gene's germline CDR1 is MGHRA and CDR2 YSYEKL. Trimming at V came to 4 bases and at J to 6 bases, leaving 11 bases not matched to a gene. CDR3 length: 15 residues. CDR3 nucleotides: TGCGCCAGCAGCCTTCAACACAGGGGTCCCGATGGCTACACCTTC. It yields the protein CASSLQHRGPDGYTF.

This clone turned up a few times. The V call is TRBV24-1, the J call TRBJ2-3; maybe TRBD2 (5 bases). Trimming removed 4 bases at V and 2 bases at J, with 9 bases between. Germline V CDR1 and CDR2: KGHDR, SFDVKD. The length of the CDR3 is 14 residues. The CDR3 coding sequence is TGTGCCACCAGTGACGGGCGGGTCACAGATACGCAGTATTTT. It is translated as CATSDGRVTDTQYF.

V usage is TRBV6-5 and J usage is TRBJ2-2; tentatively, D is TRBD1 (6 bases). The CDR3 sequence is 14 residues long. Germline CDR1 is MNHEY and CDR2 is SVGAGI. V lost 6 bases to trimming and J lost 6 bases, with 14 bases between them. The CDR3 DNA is TGTGCCAGCAGACCAAATCCAGGGGCCGGGGAGCTGTTTTTT. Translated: CASRPNPGAGELFF.

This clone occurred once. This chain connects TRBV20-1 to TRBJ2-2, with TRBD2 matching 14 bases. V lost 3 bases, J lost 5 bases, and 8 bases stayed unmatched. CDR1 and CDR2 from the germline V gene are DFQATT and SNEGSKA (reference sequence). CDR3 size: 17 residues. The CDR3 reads CSASGLAGGTGTGELFF. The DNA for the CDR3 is TGCAGTGCTAGTGGACTAGCGGGGGGCACAGGGACCGGGGAGCTGTTTTTT.

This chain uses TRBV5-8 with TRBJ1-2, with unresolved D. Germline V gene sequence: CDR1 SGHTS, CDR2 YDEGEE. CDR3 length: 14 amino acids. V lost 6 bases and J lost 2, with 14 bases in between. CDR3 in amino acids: CASNRPPANYGYTF. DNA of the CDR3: TGTGCCAGCAACCGTCCCCCGGCAAACTATGGCTACACCTTC. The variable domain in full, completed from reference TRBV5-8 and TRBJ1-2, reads EAGVTQSPTHLIKTRGQQATLRCSPISGHTSVYWYQQALGLGLQFLLWYDEGEERNRGNFPPRFSGRQFPNYSSELNVNALELEDSALYLCASNRPPANYGYTFGSGTRLTVV.

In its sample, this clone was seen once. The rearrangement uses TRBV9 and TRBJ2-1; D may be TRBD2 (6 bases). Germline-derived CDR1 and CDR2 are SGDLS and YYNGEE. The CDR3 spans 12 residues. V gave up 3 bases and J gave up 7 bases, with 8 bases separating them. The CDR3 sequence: CASSGLGNEQFF. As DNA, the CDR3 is TGTGCCAGCAGCGGACTAGGAAATGAGCAGTTCTTC.

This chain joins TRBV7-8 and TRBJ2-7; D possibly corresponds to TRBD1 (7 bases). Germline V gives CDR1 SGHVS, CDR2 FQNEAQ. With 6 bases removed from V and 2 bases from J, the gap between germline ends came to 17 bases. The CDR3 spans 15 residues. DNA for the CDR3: TGTGCCAGCAGGGGATCAGGGGGGCTCGCCTACGAGCAGTACTTC. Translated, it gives CASRGSGGLAYEQYF.

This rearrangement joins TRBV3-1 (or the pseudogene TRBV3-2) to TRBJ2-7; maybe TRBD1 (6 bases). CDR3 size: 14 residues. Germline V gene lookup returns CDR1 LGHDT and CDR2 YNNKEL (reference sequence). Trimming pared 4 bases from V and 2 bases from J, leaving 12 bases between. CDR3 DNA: TGTGCCAGCAGCCCATACAGGGCTACCTACGAGCAGTACTTC. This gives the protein CASSPYRATYEQYF.

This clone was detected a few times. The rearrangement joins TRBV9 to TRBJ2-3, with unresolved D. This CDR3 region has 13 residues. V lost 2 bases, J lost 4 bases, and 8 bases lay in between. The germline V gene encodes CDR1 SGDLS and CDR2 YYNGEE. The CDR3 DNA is TGTGCCAGCAGCGTCGGGTTTCCAGATACGCAGTATTTT. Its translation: CASSVGFPDTQYF.

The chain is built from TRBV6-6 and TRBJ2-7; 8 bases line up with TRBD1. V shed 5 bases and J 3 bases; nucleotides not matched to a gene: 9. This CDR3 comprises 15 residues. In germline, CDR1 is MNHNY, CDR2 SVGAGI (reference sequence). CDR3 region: CASSATGQGGYEQYF. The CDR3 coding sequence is TGTGCCAGCAGTGCAACCGGACAGGGCGGCTACGAGCAGTACTTC.

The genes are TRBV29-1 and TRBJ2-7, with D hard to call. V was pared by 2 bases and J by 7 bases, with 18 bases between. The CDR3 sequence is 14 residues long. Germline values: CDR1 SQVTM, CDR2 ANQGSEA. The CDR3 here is CSVELETRIGEQYF. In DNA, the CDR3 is TGCAGCGTTGAATTGGAAACCCGAATAGGTGAGCAGTACTTC.

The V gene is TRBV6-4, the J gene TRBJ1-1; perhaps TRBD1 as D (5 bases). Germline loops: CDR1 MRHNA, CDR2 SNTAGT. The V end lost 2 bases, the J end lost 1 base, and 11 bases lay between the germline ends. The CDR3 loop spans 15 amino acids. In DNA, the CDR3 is TGTGCCAGCAGTGACAGAGGCAGGGAGAACACTGAAGCTTTCTTT. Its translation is CASSDRGRENTEAFF.

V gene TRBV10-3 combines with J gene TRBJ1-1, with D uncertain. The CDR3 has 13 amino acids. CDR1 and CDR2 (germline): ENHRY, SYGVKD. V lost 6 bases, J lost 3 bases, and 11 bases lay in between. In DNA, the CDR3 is TGTGCCATCAGCGAGCATCAGCACACTGAAGCTTTCTTT. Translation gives CAISEHQHTEAFF.

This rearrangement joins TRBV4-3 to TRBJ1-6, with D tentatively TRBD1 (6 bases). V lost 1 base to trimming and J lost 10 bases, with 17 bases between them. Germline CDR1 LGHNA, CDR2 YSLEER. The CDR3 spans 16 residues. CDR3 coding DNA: TGCGCCAGCAGCCAAGGACGGTTTACCGGGGGCTCACCCCTCCACTTT. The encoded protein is CASSQGRFTGGSPLHF.

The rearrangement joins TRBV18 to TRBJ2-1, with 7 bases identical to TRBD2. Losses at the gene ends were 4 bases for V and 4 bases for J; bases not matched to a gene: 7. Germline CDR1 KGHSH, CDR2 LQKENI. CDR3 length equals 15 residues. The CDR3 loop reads CASSRPGGGYNEQFF. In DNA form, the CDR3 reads TGTGCCAGCTCACGGCCGGGCGGGGGATACAATGAGCAGTTCTTC.

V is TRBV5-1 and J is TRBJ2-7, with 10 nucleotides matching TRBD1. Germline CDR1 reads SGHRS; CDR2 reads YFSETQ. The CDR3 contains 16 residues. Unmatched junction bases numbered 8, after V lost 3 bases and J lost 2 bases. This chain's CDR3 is CASSSATGGATYEQYF. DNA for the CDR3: TGCGCCAGCAGCTCGGCGACAGGGGGCGCAACCTACGAGCAGTACTTC.